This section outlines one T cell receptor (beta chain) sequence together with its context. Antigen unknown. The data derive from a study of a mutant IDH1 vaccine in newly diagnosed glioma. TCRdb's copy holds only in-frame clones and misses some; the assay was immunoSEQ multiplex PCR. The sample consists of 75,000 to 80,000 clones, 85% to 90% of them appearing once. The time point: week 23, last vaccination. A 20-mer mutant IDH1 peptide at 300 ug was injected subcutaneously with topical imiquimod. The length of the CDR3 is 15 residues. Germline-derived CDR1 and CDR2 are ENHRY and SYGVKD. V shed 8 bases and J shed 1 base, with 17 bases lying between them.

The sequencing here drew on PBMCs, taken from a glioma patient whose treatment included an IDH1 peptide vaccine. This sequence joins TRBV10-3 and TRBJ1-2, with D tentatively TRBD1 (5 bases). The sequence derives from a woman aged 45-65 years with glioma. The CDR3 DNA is TGTGCCATCGGGCTACGGGACTCTCTTAACTATGGCTACACCTTC. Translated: CAIGLRDSLNYGYTF.